This T cell receptor (beta chain) stems from a study of T-cell reconstitution after alpha-beta-depleted transplantation in children. Germline loops: CDR1 SGHDT, CDR2 YYEEEE. Trimming pared 4 bases from V and 4 bases from J, leaving 11 bases between. This CDR3 has 13 amino acids. A library of TCRbeta sequences, prepared with unique molecular identifiers, was generated. TCRdb itself ran the PCR reads through MiXCR, one entry per CDR3 protein. Seen here are approximately 82,000 distinct CDR3 sequences, over 15% observed once, and the top ten hold about half. The TCR comes from a male patient aged 2 to 9 who had a stem cell transplant for acute lymphoblastic leukemia, so the T cells may come from the graft donor. The rearrangement joins TRBV5-6 to TRBJ1-2; no reliable D call. Sequences were derived from PBMCs, mostly from graft donor cells, sampled 360 days after TCRalphabeta/CD19-depleted stem cell transplant. The DNA for the CDR3 is TGTGCCAGCAGCCCCGGCCGCCTCTATGGCTACACCTTC. This gives the protein CASSPGRLYGYTF.